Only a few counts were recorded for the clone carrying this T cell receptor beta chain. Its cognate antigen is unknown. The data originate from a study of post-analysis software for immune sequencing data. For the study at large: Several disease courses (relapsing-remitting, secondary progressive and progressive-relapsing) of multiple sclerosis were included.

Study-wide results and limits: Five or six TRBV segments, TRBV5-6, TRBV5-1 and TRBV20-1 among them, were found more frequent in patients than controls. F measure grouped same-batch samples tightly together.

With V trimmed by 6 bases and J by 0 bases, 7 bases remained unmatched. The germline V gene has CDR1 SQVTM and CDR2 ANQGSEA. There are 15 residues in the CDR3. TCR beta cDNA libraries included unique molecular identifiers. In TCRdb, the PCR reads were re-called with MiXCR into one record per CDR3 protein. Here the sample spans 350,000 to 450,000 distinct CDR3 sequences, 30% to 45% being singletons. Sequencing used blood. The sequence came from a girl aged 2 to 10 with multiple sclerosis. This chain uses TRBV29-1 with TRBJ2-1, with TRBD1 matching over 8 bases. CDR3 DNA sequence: TGCAGCGTGTTTCAGGGGGCTAGCTCCTACAATGAGCAGTTCTTC. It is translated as CSVFQGASSYNEQFF.